The source of this T cell receptor (beta chain) is a study of OX40 agonist ivuxolimab in advanced cancers. This clone has just one count. The CDR3 extends over 14 amino acids. The ends were cut back, 2 bases at V and 7 bases at J, with 15 bases in the middle. CDR1 and CDR2 from the germline V gene are SGHTA and FQGTGA. Some clones are missing from TCRdb's copy, which holds only in-frame ones; the method was immunoSEQ multiplex PCR. The sample lists fewer than 80,000 clones, 91% occurring once. The chain has TRBV7-3 and TRBJ2-7, with D possibly matching TRBD2 (6 bases). The sequencing used CD4+ or CD8+ T cells sorted from blood, collected in a trial of the OX40 agonist ivuxolimab. This TCR derives from an adult with an advanced solid tumor such as melanoma, head and neck, liver or kidney cancer. This chain's CDR3 is CASSLWRDHPEQYF. The CDR3 nucleotides are TGTGCCAGCAGCTTATGGCGGGACCATCCTGAGCAGTACTTC.